This T cell receptor beta chain was retrieved from a study of T cells after yellow fever vaccination (dated 2019 in TCRdb). With regard to the full study: Libraries from fractions with low cell numbers were prepared with the SMART-Seq v4 Ultra Low Input RNA kit. To follow T-cell clones before and after both primary and booster YFV17D yellow fever vaccination, bulk TCR alpha and beta repertoires underwent longitudinal sequencing. Two healthy male donors, one aged 18 to 30 and one aged 30 to 39 years, were included in the cohort. Blood was collected at multiple timepoints before and after primary and secondary immunization, and bulk PBMC replicates and cell subsets were isolated.

Many counts were recorded for this clonotype. It lacks a known antigen. Base quality data are lacking; no much larger clone is found one base away. Overall study results and their limits: A small fraction of clonotypes appeared in both the CD4 and CD8 compartments, likely as a result of convergent recombination. Computational filtering was needed because FACS-sorted repertoires could contain abundant contaminating clonotypes from the bulk population. Most clones expanded after primary vaccination (almost 98% of CD4 and over 80% of CD8) were re-detected after the booster, suggesting that broad memory maintenance occurred. Compared with the primary T-cell response, the secondary T-cell response was faster but weaker, reaching its peak on day 5 rather than on day 15. Only a couple of donors were included in the study, so the extent to which the findings can be generalized is limited.

The sample's treatment or condition label, in plain terms: live attenuated yellow fever vaccine strain. A standard Ficoll-Paque protocol was used to isolate PBMCs from peripheral blood. CD4 and CD8 T-cell fractions were isolated with Dynabeads CD4 and CD8 positive selection kits. TriZol was used to extract RNA from bulk PBMCs, from CD4 and CD8 fractions, and from dextramer-positive and dextramer-negative fractions. CDR1 and CDR2 were assigned from the germline V gene as SGHDN and FVKESK. V and J lose 6 bases and 7 bases, and a span of 9 bases separates them. CDR3 length: 12 amino acids, cysteine to phenylalanine. Left in the record is the CDR3 DNA by itself, 36 bases read in frame from the first base. TCR cDNA was made using 5'RACE template switching, a step that added a universal primer site and unique molecular identifiers. Priming for cDNA synthesis came from both the TCR alpha and TCR beta constant segments. Two PCR steps were used to amplify libraries, with sample barcodes and sequencing adapters being added in the second step. Sequencing of libraries was done on Illumina HiSeq 2500 (2x100 bp) or NovaSeq (2x150 bp). Per the source publication's procedure: Demultiplexing of reads and collapsing into UMI consensus sequences were performed with MIGEC, and V(D)J alignment was carried out with MiXCR. Using edgeR on replicate PBMC samples, clonotypes were called vaccine-responding if FDR was below 0.01 and the log2 fold change was above 5 up to day 15. CD4 or CD8 identity was assigned to each bulk clonotype according to whether the clonotype was present at higher abundance in the sequenced CD4 repertoire or the sequenced CD8 repertoire. TCRdb took the public reads, trimmed them with fastp at Q25, ran MiXCR for clone calling and kept in-frame beta chains. Each entry merges the rows of one CDR3 protein and shows their most common DNA and genes. TCRdb, not the authors, supplied the V and J calls. The sample profile shows roughly 32,000 distinct CDR3 sequences; 3.5% to 5% of them were found once. The ten largest clones represent 35% to 50% of the sample.

This clonotype originated in a young man who received the YFV17D yellow fever vaccine. The sequence is built from TRBV14 and TRBJ2-2; the D gene is not confidently resolved. The source material was CD8+ T cells sorted from PBMCs, sampled 5 days after the yellow fever booster vaccination. The bases read TGTGCCAGCAGACGTATAGGCGGGGAGCTGTTTTTT. Its protein product is CASRRIGGELFF.